Below are 27 T cell receptor beta chains sequenced from a single sample in a study of blood T cell repertoires in COVID-19. Produced via immunoSEQ multiplex PCR; TCRdb's table is partial and in-frame only. The repertoire has 110,000 to 150,000 clones, 86% of them found once; the top ten carry approximately 8%. The specimen sequenced was peripheral blood. Receptors were obtained from a woman aged 60 to 75 with acute or convalescent COVID-19.

The chain couples TRBV11-3 to TRBJ2-7; TRBD1 aligns across 10 bases. There are 14 residues in the CDR3. In germline, CDR1 is SGHNT, CDR2 YENEEA. Trimming at V came to 4 bases and at J to 2 bases, leaving 2 bases not matched to a gene. The CDR3: CASSSTGGPYEQYF. As DNA, the CDR3 is TGTGCCAGCAGCTCGACAGGGGGCCCCTACGAGCAGTACTTC.

This sequence joins TRBV5-4 and TRBJ2-3; D is perhaps TRBD2 (7 bases). CDR3 length equals 15 residues. Trimming took 2 bases from V and 1 from J, leaving 11 bases between them. Germline CDR1 reads SGHNT; CDR2 reads YYREEE (reference sequence). In DNA, the CDR3 is TGTGCCAGCAGCTTTGGGGGGGCGGGCACAGATACGCAGTATTTT. Translated, it gives CASSFGGAGTDTQYF.

This clone appeared a single time. This chain connects TRBV11-2 to TRBJ2-5; 7 bases align to TRBD1. After removal of 1 base from V and 5 bases from J, the junction contained 7 bases not matched to a gene. Germline CDR1 is SGHAT and CDR2 is FQNNGV. The CDR3 is 15 amino acids. CDR3 in amino acids: CASSLVGQLGETQYF. The CDR3, as DNA: TGTGCCAGCAGCTTAGTGGGACAGCTAGGGGAGACCCAGTACTTC.

This sequence joins TRBV27 and TRBJ1-2; 7 nucleotides agree with TRBD1. The CDR3 extends over 15 amino acids. J gave up 0 bases and V 7 bases, and 8 bases lay outside the gene matches. Germline V gene lookup returns CDR1 MNHEY and CDR2 SMNVEV (reference sequence). CDR3 amino acids: CASTISGTANYGYTF. As DNA, the CDR3 is TGTGCCAGCACGATCTCCGGGACAGCTAACTATGGCTACACCTTC.

The V and J genes are TRBV10-2 and TRBJ2-1; 10 nucleotides match TRBD2. From germline, CDR1 is WSHSY and CDR2 SAAADI. The CDR3 sequence is 15 residues long. J lost 2 bases, V lost 7 bases, and 5 bases had no gene match. The CDR3: CASTELAGPYNEQFF. CDR3 nucleotides: TGCGCCAGCACTGAACTAGCGGGGCCCTACAATGAGCAGTTCTTC.

This chain connects TRBV27 to TRBJ2-2; unclear D gene. With 3 bases removed from V and 5 bases from J, the gap between germline ends came to 4 bases. The germline gives CDR1 MNHEY, CDR2 SMNVEV (reference sequence). This CDR3 has 12 residues. Here the CDR3 reads CASSFGTGELFF. As DNA, the CDR3 is TGTGCCAGCAGTTTCGGGACCGGGGAGCTGTTTTTT.

This chain's CDR3 is CASSPKPGQGRTNIQYF. CDR3 DNA: TGTGCCAGCAGCCCAAAACCGGGACAGGGCAGGACGAACATTCAGTACTTC. V usage is TRBV3-1 (or the pseudogene TRBV3-2) and J usage is TRBJ2-4, with 9 bases lining up with TRBD1. J lost 7 bases, V lost 4 bases, and 14 bases had no gene match. CDR3 length: 17 residues. Germline V gives CDR1 LGHDT, CDR2 YNNKEL (reference sequence).

This clone showed up just once. The rearrangement joins TRBV3-1 (or the pseudogene TRBV3-2) to TRBJ1-6, with 9 bases aligning to TRBD1. The J segment lost 6 bases and the V segment lost 6 bases, leaving 6 bases of the junction unmatched. The CDR3 sequence is 15 residues long. From germline, CDR1 is LGHDT and CDR2 YNNKEL (reference sequence). CDR3 loop: CASRKGQGSNSPLHF. The CDR3 nucleotides read TGTGCCAGCAGAAAGGGACAGGGAAGTAATTCACCCCTCCACTTT.

This chain uses TRBV7-2 with TRBJ1-5; D gene uncertain. This CDR3 contains 13 residues. The germline CDR1 and CDR2 sequences are SGHTA and FQGNSA. Between the trimmed V and J ends, which lost 5 bases and 1 base, there was a span of 6 bases. The DNA for the CDR3 is TGTGCCAGCAGCCACATAAGCAATCAGCCCCAGCATTTT. Translation gives CASSHISNQPQHF.

The chain carries TRBV6-2 or TRBV6-3 and TRBJ2-7; no clear D. Germline CDR1 and CDR2: MNHEY and SVGEGT. The CDR3 is made up of 12 amino acids. V was pared by 2 bases and J by 6 bases, with 8 bases between. CDR3 sequence reads: CASSYLQVEQYF. The CDR3, as DNA: TGTGCCAGCAGTTACCTGCAGGTCGAGCAGTACTTC.

This clone was counted only a few times. V gene TRBV27 combines with J gene TRBJ1-2, with 9 bases fitting TRBD1. CDR1 and CDR2 (germline): MNHEY, SMNVEV (reference sequence). V trimming: 4 bases; J trimming: 7 bases; junction bases outside the gene matches: 4. The CDR3 length is 13 residues. Here the CDR3 reads CASSYTGGGGYTF. The CDR3 coding sequence is TGTGCCAGCAGTTACACAGGGGGCGGTGGCTACACCTTC.

This clone was found once. The rearrangement links TRBV19 to TRBJ1-1; TRBD1 is a possible D gene (6 bases). The CDR3 sequence is 16 residues long. CDR1 and CDR2 from the germline V gene are LNHDA and SQIVND (reference sequence). The V and J ends lost 3 bases and 1 base respectively, with 15 bases between them. The CDR3 DNA reads TGTGCCAGTAGTATTGGGGGCAGGGTGCAGAACACTGAAGCTTTCTTT. This encodes CASSIGGRVQNTEAFF.

The rearrangement uses TRBV4-1 and TRBJ2-3; 9 bases line up with TRBD2. After removal of 0 bases from V and 2 bases from J, the junction contained 6 bases not matched to a gene. This CDR3 region has 17 residues. Germline CDR1 and CDR2: MGHRA and YSYEKL. The CDR3 here is CASSQERASGNTDTQYF. Here the CDR3 DNA reads TGCGCCAGCAGCCAAGAGCGGGCTAGCGGGAACACAGATACGCAGTATTTT.

This clone has a single count. The CDR3 DNA reads as TGTGCCAGCAGTGAGACAGGACTCTATGGCTACACCTTC. Translated: CASSETGLYGYTF. The chain joins TRBV2 to TRBJ1-2; TRBD1 is a possible D gene (6 bases). Germline V gene lookup returns CDR1 SNHLY and CDR2 FYNNEI. CDR3 length: 13 amino acids. V dropped 3 bases and J dropped 4 bases, with 9 bases sitting between them.

V usage is TRBV4-3 and J usage is TRBJ2-7; perhaps TRBD2 as D (6 bases). Looked up from germline, CDR1 is LGHNA and CDR2 is YSLEER. The CDR3 spans 14 residues. V was clipped by 1 base and J by 6 bases, with 13 bases between them. This CDR3 reads CASSQGGPGVEQYF. CDR3 in DNA: TGCGCCAGCAGCCAAGGGGGCCCGGGAGTCGAGCAGTACTTC.

This clone was picked up a small number of times. DNA of the CDR3: TGTGCCAGCACCCAGGGACACCGGGGTTCACCCCTCCACTTT. This sequence encodes CASTQGHRGSPLHF. The V and J genes are TRBV3-1 (or the pseudogene TRBV3-2) and TRBJ1-6; D perhaps matches TRBD1 (6 bases). This CDR3 is built from 14 residues. CDR1 is LGHDT and CDR2 is YNNKEL in the germline V gene (reference sequence). The germline V and J ends were trimmed by 7 bases and 9 bases, with 16 bases remaining between them.

The chain is built from TRBV30 and TRBJ2-3; D remains unclear. CDR1 GTSNPN and CDR2 SVGIG come from the germline V gene (reference sequence). The CDR3 runs 13 residues. Trimming stripped 4 bases from V and 0 bases from J, with 8 bases between. The CDR3 here is CAWTYVSTDTQYF. The CDR3 DNA is TGTGCCTGGACTTATGTTAGCACAGATACGCAGTATTTT. The full variable domain, with the rest looked up from reference TRBV30 and TRBJ2-3, is SQTIHQWPATLVQPVGSPLSLECTVEGTSNPNLYWYRQAAGRGLQLLFYSVGIGQISSEVPQNLSASRPQDRQFILSSKKLLLSDSGFYLCAWTYVSTDTQYFGPGTRLTVL.

The gene calls are TRBV6-5 and TRBJ1-1, with unresolved D. V gave up 4 bases and J gave up 1 base, with 13 bases separating them. The CDR3 is made up of 15 amino acids. Germline V CDR1 and CDR2: MNHEY, SVGAGI. For the CDR3, the DNA is TGTGCCAGCAGTTTCGGGTATGACGGGAACACTGAAGCTTTCTTT. Translated, it gives CASSFGYDGNTEAFF.

The V and J genes are TRBV5-1 and TRBJ2-3, with 10 bases fitting TRBD2. Per germline, CDR1 SGHRS and CDR2 YFSETQ. With V trimmed by 3 bases and J by 0 bases, 7 bases remained unmatched. The CDR3 extends over 17 amino acids. DNA of the CDR3: TGCGCCAGCAGCTCGAAGGGACTAGCGACTAGCACAGATACGCAGTATTTT. Translated, it gives CASSSKGLATSTDTQYF. Variable domain in full (rest from reference TRBV5-1 and TRBJ2-3): KAGVTQTPRYLIKTRGQQVTLSCSPISGHRSVSWYQQTPGQGLQFLFEYFSETQRNKGNFPGRFSGRQFSNSRSEMNVSTLELGDSALYLCASSSKGLATSTDTQYFGPGTRLTVL.

In its sample, this clone was seen a few times. This chain uses TRBV5-1 with TRBJ2-3; a weak D match, TRBD1 (6 bases). Germline lookup yields CDR1 SGHRS and CDR2 YFSETQ. V dropped 0 bases and J dropped 5 bases, with 10 bases sitting between them. This CDR3 has 14 amino acids. The CDR3 DNA reads TGCGCCAGCAGCTTGGAGGGCAGGGGAGATACGCAGTATTTT. It yields the protein CASSLEGRGDTQYF.

This rearrangement joins TRBV30 to TRBJ1-2, with D perhaps TRBD1 (5 bases). Trimming removed 1 base from V and 4 bases from J, with 13 bases in between. The CDR3 runs to 14 residues. Per the germline V gene, CDR1 is GTSNPN and CDR2 is SVGIG (reference sequence). CDR3: CAWSGLLTVYGYTF. CDR3 coding DNA: TGTGCCTGGAGTGGCCTCTTGACAGTCTATGGCTACACCTTC.

The V gene is TRBV4-1, the J gene TRBJ2-3, with TRBD2 matching over 13 bases. CDR1 and CDR2 (germline): MGHRA, YSYEKL. Unmatched junction bases numbered 9, after V lost 6 bases and J lost 0 bases. There are 18 residues in the CDR3. The CDR3 loop reads CASRLRLAGGLSTDTQYF. CDR3 nucleotides: TGCGCCAGCAGGCTCCGACTAGCGGGGGGCCTAAGCACAGATACGCAGTATTTT.

The chain uses TRBV19 and TRBJ2-1; 7 bases agree with TRBD1. V lost 2 bases, J lost 6 bases, and 16 bases stayed unmatched. This CDR3 has 18 amino acids. In germline, CDR1 is LNHDA, CDR2 SQIVND (reference sequence). CDR3 residues: CASSIREWGDRESNEQFF. The CDR3 region has the DNA TGTGCCAGTAGTATAAGAGAGTGGGGAGACAGGGAGAGCAATGAGCAGTTCTTC.

J is TRBJ2-7 and V is TRBV6-5; TRBD1 aligns across 9 bases. The CDR3 consists of 13 residues. In germline, CDR1 is MNHEY, CDR2 SVGAGI. After removal of 10 bases from V and 4 bases from J, the junction contained 8 bases not matched to a gene. CDR3 protein: CATLPGTGYEQYF. In nucleotides, the CDR3 is TGTGCCACCCTGCCGGGGACAGGGTACGAGCAGTACTTC.

The chain couples TRBV7-9 to TRBJ1-4, with 9 positions matching TRBD1. Per germline, CDR1 SEHNR and CDR2 FQNEAQ (reference sequence). V shed 7 bases, J shed 0 bases, and the junction held 12 bases outside the gene matches. The CDR3 totals 18 residues. The CDR3 nucleotides read TGTGCCAGCACCACCGGGACAGGGTCTTTTTCAACTAATGAAAAACTGTTTTTT. Translated: CASTTGTGSFSTNEKLFF. The complete variable domain, with remaining parts taken from reference TRBV7-9 and TRBJ1-4, reads DTGVSQNPRHKITKRGQNVTFRCDPISEHNRLYWYRQTLGQGPEFLTYFQNEAQLEKSRLLSDRFSAERPKGSFSTLEIQRTEQGDSAMYLCASTTGTGSFSTNEKLFFGSGTQLSVL.

This rearrangement joins TRBV19 to TRBJ1-1; weak D call: TRBD1 (5 bases). The germline V and J ends were trimmed by 9 bases and 1 base, with 15 bases remaining between them. CDR3 length equals 14 residues. Germline V gene sequence: CDR1 LNHDA, CDR2 SQIVND (reference sequence). The CDR3: CASTWDFQNTEAFF. DNA for the CDR3: TGTGCCAGCACTTGGGACTTCCAGAACACTGAAGCTTTCTTT.

This clone came up a few times. The V and J genes are TRBV6-5 and TRBJ1-2; D may be TRBD1 (5 bases). The CDR3 extends over 15 amino acids. The V end lost 5 bases, the J end lost 8 bases, and 21 bases lay between the germline ends. Looked up from germline, CDR1 is MNHEY and CDR2 is SVGAGI. The CDR3: CASSTAGSGLQGYTF. The CDR3 region has the DNA TGTGCCAGCAGTACGGCAGGGTCGGGACTTCAGGGCTACACCTTC.